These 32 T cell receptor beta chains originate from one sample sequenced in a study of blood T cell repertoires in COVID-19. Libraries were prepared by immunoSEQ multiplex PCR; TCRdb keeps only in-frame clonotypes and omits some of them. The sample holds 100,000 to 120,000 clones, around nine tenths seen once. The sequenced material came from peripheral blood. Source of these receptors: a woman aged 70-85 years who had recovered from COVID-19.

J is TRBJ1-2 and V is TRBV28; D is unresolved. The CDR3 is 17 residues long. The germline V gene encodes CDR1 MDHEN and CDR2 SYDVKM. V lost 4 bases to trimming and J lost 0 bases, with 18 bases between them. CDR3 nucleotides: TGTGCCAGCAGTTCCCCCCGCGGCGGTCGTGCTAACTATGGCTACACCTTC. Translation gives CASSSPRGGRANYGYTF.

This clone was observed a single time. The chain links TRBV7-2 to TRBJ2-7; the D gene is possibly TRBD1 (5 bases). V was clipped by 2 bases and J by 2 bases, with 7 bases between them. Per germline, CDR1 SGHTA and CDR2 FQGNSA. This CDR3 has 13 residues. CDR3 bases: TGTGCCAGCAGCTTAAAGACAGCCTACGAGCAGTACTTC. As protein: CASSLKTAYEQYF.

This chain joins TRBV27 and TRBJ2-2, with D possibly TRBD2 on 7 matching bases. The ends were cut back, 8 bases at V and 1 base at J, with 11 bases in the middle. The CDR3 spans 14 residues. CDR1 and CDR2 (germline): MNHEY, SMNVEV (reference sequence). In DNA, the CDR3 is TGTGCCAGCTCGGGGGGCCAGAACACCGGGGAGCTGTTTTTT. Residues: CASSGGQNTGELFF.

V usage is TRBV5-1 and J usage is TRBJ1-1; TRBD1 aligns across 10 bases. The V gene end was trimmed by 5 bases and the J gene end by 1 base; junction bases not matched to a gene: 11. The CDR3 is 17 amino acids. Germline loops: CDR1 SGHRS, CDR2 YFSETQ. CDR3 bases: TGCGCCAGCAGGAGGGGTTCGGGACAGGGGTCGAACACTGAAGCTTTCTTT. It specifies CASRRGSGQGSNTEAFF.

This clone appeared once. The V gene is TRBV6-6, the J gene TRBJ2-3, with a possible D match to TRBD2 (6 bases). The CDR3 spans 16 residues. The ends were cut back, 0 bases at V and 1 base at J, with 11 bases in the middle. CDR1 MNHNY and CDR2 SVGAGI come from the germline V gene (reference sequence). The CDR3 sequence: CASSYSGGVGTDTQYF. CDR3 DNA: TGTGCCAGCAGTTACTCAGGAGGGGTAGGCACAGATACGCAGTATTTT.

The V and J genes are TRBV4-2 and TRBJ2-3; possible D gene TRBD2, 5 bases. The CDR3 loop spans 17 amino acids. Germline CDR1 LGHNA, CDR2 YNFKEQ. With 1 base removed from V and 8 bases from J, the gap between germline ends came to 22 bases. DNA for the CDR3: TGTGCCAGCAGCCAAGCCCCCCCTAGCCCTCACCTTGGTACGCAGTATTTT. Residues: CASSQAPPSPHLGTQYF.

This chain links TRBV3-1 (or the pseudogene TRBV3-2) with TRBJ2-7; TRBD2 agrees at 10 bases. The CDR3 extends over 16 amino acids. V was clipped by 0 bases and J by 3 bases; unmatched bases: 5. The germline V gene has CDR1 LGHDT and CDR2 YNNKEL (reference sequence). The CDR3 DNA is TGTGCCAGCAGCCAAGATCCATCTAGCGGGGGCTACGAGCAGTACTTC. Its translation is CASSQDPSSGGYEQYF.

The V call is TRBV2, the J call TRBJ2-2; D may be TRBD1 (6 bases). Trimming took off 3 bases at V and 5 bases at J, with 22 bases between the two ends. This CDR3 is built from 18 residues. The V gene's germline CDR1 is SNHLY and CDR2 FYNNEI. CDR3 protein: CASSDPAILDRGTGELFF. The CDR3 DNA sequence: TGTGCCAGCAGTGATCCGGCCATCCTGGACAGAGGAACCGGGGAGCTGTTTTTT.

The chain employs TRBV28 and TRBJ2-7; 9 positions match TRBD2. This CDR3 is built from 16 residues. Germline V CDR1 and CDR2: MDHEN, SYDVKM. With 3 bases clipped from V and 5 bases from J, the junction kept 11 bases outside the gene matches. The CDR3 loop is CASSFPEREVRNEQYF. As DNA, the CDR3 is TGTGCCAGCAGTTTCCCAGAGCGGGAGGTACGGAACGAGCAGTACTTC.

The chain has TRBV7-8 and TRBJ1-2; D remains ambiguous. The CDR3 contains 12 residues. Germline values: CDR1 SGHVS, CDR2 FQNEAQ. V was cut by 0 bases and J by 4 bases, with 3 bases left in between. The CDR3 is CASSLAAYGYTF. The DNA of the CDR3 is TGTGCCAGCAGCTTAGCGGCCTATGGCTACACCTTC.

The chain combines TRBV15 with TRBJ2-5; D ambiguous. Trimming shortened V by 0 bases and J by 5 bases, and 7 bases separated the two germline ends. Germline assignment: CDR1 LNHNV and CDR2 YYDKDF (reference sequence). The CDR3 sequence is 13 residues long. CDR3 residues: CATSRDWAETQYF. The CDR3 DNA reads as TGTGCCACCAGCAGAGATTGGGCCGAGACCCAGTACTTC.

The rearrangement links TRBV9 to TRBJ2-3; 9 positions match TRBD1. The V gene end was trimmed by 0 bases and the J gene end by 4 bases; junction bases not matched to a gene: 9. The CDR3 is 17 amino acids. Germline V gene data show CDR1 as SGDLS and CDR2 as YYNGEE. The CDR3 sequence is CASSVASGTGFADTQYF. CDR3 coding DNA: TGTGCCAGCAGCGTAGCCTCCGGGACAGGGTTCGCAGATACGCAGTATTTT.

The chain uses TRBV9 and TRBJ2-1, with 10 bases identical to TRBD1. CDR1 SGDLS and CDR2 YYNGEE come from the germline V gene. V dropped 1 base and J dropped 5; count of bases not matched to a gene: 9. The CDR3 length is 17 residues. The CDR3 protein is CASSVRSPGQGHNEQFF. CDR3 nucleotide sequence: TGTGCCAGCAGCGTAAGGTCGCCGGGACAGGGGCACAATGAGCAGTTCTTC.

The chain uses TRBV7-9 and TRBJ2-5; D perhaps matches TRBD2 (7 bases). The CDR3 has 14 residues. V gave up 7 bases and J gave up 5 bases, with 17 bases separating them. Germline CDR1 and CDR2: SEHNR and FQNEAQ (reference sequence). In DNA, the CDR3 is TGTGCCAGCATCGTGCGGGGGCACGATGAGACCCAGTACTTC. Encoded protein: CASIVRGHDETQYF.

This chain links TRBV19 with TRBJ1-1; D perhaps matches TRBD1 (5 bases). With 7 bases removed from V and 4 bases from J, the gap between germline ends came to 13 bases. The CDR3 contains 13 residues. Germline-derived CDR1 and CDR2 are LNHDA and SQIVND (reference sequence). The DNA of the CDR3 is TGTGCCAGTATCTGGAGGGGAGGCACTGAAGCTTTCTTT. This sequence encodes CASIWRGGTEAFF.

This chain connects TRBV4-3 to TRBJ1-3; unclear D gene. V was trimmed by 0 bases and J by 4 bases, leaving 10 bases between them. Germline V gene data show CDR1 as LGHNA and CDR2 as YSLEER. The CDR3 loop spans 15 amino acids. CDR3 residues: CASSQDRGSGNTIYF. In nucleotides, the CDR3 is TGCGCCAGCAGCCAAGACCGGGGATCGGGAAACACCATATATTTT.

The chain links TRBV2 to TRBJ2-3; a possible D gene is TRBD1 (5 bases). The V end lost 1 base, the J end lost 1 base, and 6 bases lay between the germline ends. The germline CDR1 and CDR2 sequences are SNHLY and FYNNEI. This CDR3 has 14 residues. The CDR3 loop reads CASSEGRGTDTQYF. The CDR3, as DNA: TGTGCCAGCAGTGAAGGCAGGGGCACAGATACGCAGTATTTT.

Written as DNA, the CDR3 is TGTGCCAGCAGCCCCAGTGGACTAGCGCAAGAGACCCAGTACTTC. Its protein is CASSPSGLAQETQYF. This chain uses TRBV7-2 with TRBJ2-5; 9 nucleotides line up with TRBD2. The J segment lost 2 bases and the V segment lost 5 bases, leaving 6 bases of the junction unmatched. The CDR3 totals 15 residues. Germline V CDR1 and CDR2: SGHTA, FQGNSA.

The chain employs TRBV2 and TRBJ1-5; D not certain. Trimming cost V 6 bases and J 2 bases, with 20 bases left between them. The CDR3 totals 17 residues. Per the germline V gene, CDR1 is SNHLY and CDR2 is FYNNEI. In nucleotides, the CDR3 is TGTGCCAGCAGGAGCGGTCGGCCCCCAGCCGGCAATCAGCCCCAGCATTTT. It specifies CASRSGRPPAGNQPQHF.

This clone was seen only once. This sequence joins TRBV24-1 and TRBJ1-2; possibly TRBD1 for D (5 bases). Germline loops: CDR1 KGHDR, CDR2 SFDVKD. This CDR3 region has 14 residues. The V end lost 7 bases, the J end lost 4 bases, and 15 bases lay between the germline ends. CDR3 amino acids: CATSPGGGGYGYTF. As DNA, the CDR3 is TGTGCCACCAGCCCCGGGGGTGGGGGCTATGGCTACACCTTC.

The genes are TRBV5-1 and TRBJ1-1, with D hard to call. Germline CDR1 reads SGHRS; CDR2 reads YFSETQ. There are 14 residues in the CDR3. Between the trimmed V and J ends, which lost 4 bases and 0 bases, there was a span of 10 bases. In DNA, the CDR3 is TGCGCCAGCAGCCCGAATTACATGAACACTGAAGCTTTCTTT. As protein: CASSPNYMNTEAFF.

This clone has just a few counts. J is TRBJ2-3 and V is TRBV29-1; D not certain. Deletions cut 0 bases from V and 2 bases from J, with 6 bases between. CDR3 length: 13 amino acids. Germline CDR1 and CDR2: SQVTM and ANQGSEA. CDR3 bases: TGCAGCGTTGAAGACTTTAACACAGATACGCAGTATTTT. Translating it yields CSVEDFNTDTQYF.

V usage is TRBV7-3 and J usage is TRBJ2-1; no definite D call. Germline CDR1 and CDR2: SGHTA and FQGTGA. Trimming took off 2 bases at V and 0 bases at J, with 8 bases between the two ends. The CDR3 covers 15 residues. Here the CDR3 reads CASSLLGSSYNEQFF. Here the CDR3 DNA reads TGTGCCAGCAGCTTACTTGGCAGCTCCTACAATGAGCAGTTCTTC. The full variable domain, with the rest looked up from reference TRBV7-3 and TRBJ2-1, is GAGVSQTPSNKVTEKGKYVELRCDPISGHTALYWYRQSLGQGPEFLIYFQGTGAADDSGLPNDRFFAVRPEGSVSTLKIQRTERGDSAVYLCASSLLGSSYNEQFFGPGTRLTVL.

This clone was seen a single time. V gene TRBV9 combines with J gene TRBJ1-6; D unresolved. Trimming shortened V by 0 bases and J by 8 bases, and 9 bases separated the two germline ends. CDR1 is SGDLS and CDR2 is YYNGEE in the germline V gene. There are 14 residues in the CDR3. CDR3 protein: CASSVVGGYSPLHF. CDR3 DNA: TGTGCCAGCAGCGTAGTCGGAGGGTATTCACCCCTCCACTTT. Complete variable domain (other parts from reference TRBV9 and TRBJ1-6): DSGVTQTPKHLITATGQRVTLRCSPRSGDLSVYWYQQSLDQGLQFLIQYYNGEERAKGNILERFSAQQFPDLHSELNLSSLELGDSALYFCASSVVGGYSPLHFGNGTRLTVT.

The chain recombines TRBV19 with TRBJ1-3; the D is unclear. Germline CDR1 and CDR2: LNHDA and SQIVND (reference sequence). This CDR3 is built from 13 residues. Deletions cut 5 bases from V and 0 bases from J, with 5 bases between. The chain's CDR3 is CASSRDSGNTIYF. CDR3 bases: TGTGCCAGTAGTCGAGACTCTGGAAACACCATATATTTT.

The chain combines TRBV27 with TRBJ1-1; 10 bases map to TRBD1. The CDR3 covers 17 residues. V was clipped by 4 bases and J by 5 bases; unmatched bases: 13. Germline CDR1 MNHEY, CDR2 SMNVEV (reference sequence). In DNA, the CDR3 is TGTGCCAGCAGTTCCCACCGACAGGGGGCCGGGGAAACTGAAGCTTTCTTT. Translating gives CASSSHRQGAGETEAFF.

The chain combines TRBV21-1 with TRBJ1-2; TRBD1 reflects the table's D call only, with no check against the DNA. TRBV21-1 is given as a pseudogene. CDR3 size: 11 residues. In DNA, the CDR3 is TGTGCCAGCATCAGGATCTATGGCTACACCTTC. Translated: CASIRIYGYTF.

The CDR3 DNA reads as TGCGCCAGCTTTCTCACAGGTGCCTACAATGAGCAGTTCTTC. Translating gives CASFLTGAYNEQFF. J is TRBJ2-1 and V is TRBV5-1; tentative D call: TRBD1 (5 bases). The V end lost 7 bases, the J end lost 2 bases, and 13 bases lay between the germline ends. CDR3 length equals 14 residues. Per germline, CDR1 SGHRS and CDR2 YFSETQ.

The CDR3 DNA reads TGTGCCATCAGGGGCGGGACCTACCCTAGCACAGATACGCAGTATTTT. Translating gives CAIRGGTYPSTDTQYF. The chain combines TRBV10-3 with TRBJ2-3, with a tentative D call TRBD2 (6 bases). This CDR3 spans 16 amino acids. Trimming stripped 6 bases from V and 0 bases from J, with 16 bases between. Per the germline V gene, CDR1 is ENHRY and CDR2 is SYGVKD.

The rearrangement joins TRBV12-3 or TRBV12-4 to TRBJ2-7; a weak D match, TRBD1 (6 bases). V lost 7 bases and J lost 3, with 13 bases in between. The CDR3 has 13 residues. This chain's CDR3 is CASNLDRNYEQYF. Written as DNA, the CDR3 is TGTGCCAGCAACCTGGACAGAAACTACGAGCAGTACTTC.

The CDR3 loop is CASSSQRGTGELFF. CDR3 bases: TGTGCCAGCAGCTCGCAAAGGGGTACCGGGGAGCTGTTTTTT. The V call is TRBV7-3, the J call TRBJ2-2; TRBD1 is a possible D gene (5 bases). The V gene lost 4 bases and the J gene lost 5 bases, with 11 bases spanning the gap. Germline V gives CDR1 SGHTA, CDR2 FQGTGA. The CDR3 runs 14 residues.

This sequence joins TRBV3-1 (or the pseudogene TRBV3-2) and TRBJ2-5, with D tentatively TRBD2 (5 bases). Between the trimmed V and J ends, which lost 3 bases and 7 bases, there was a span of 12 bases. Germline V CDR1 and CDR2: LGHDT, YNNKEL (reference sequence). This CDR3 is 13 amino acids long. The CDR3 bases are TGTGCCAGCAGCCAGAGGGCCGCGAGGACCCAGTACTTC. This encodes CASSQRAARTQYF.